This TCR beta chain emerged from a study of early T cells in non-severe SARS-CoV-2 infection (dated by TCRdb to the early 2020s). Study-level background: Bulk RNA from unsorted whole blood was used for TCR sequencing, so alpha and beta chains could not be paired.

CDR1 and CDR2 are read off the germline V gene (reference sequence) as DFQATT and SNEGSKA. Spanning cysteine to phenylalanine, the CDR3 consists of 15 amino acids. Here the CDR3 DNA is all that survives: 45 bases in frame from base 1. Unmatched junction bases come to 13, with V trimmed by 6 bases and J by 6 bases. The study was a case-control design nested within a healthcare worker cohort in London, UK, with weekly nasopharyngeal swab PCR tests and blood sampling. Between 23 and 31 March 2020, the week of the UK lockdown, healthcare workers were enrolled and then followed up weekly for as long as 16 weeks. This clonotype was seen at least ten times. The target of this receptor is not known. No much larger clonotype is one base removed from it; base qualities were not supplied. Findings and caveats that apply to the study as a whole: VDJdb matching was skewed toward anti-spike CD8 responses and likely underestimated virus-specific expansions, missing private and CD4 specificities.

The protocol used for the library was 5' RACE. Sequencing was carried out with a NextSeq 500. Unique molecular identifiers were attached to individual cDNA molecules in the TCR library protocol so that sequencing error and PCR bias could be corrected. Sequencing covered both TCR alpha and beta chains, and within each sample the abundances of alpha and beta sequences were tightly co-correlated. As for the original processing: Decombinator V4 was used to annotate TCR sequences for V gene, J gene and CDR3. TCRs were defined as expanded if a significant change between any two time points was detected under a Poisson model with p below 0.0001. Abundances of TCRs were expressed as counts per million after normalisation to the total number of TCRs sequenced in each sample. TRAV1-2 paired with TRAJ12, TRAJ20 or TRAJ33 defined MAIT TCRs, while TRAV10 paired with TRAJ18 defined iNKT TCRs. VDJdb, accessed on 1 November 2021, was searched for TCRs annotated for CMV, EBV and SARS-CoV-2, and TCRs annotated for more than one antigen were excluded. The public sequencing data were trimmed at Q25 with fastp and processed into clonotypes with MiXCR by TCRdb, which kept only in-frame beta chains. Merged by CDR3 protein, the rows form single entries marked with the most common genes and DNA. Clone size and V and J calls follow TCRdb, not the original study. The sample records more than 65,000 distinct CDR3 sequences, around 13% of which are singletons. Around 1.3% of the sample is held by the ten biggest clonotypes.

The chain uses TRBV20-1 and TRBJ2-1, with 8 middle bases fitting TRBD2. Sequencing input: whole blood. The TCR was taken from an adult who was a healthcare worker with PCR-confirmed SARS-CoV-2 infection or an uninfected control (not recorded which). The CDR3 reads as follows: CSAGSSGIGGNEQFF. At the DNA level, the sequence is TGCAGTGCAGGGAGTAGCGGGATAGGGGGCAATGAGCAGTTCTTC.